This entry features one T cell receptor (beta chain) sequence. Antigen: not known. The sample originates from a study of cytomegalovirus exposure and HLA in healthy donors. With 60 Vbeta and 13 Jbeta primers, the PCR was carried out. The table came from immunoSEQ multiplex PCR; TCRdb's copy has only in-frame clones and leaves some out. Among under 300,000 clones, 84% were seen once, and the ten largest hold 2%. General observations from the study: Association of a missense DCLRE1C variant with TCR beta V- and J-gene trimming was reported in a later analysis. The productive fraction for most TCR beta V segments was about 90% or about 30% in an earlier analysis.

The sample consisted of PBMCs. The receptor comes from a woman in her thirties or forties in good health and CMV-seropositive.

CDR3 sequence reads: CASSLAGGIPYEQYF. The CDR3 DNA follows: TGTGCCAGCAGCTTGGCGGGGGGGATCCCCTACGAGCAGTACTTC. This chain connects TRBV5-6 to TRBJ2-5; 8 bases line up with TRBD2. The end of the DNA fits TRBJ2-7 better, so the J call may be wrong. The CDR3 runs to 15 residues. Germline lookup yields CDR1 SGHDT and CDR2 YYEEEE.